The source of this T cell receptor (beta chain) is a study of CD8+ T cells in alopecia areata. This CDR3 contains 14 residues. The germline V and J ends were trimmed by 4 bases and 5 bases, with 12 bases remaining between them. Germline assignment: CDR1 SEHNR and CDR2 FQNEAQ (reference sequence). Sequencing relied on a cDNA template that was reverse transcribed from extracted RNA. Sequencing used immunoSEQ multiplex PCR; TCRdb keeps in-frame clones, though not all of them. This sample yields some 200,000 clones, of which roughly 56% are seen a single time; around 5% belongs to the top ten. J is TRBJ1-5 and V is TRBV7-9; D possibly corresponds to TRBD1 (5 bases). Sequenced input: CD8+ T cells sorted from blood. This sequence originates from a human donor in good health. The CDR3 sequence: CASSSPAGDQPQHF. Here the CDR3 DNA reads TGTGCCAGCAGCTCCCCTGCGGGGGATCAGCCCCAGCATTTT.